One and the same sample provided the 26 T cell receptor beta chains below, sequenced in a study of blood T cell repertoires in COVID-19. Libraries were prepared by immunoSEQ multiplex PCR; TCRdb keeps only in-frame clonotypes and omits some of them. The data hold 60,000 to 85,000 clones, with approximately 80% observed a single time. The sample was peripheral blood. The receptors come from a man in his sixties or seventies who had recovered from COVID-19.

The J gene is TRBJ2-7, the V gene TRBV28, with D perhaps TRBD2 (6 bases). The CDR3 length is 13 residues. Germline V CDR1 and CDR2: MDHEN, SYDVKM. V lost 6 bases and J lost 9, with 18 bases in between. The CDR3 is CASRSALKGGQYF. The CDR3, as DNA: TGTGCCAGCAGATCCGCCCTAAAGGGAGGGCAGTACTTC.

The chain combines TRBV3-1 (or the pseudogene TRBV3-2) with TRBJ1-3; TRBD1 matches at 8 bases. CDR3 length: 15 amino acids. V gave up 4 bases and J gave up 4 bases; unmatched junction bases: 6. Germline CDR1 and CDR2: LGHDT and YNNKEL (reference sequence). CDR3 nucleotides: TGTGCCAGCAGCCGAACCCGGACAGGGGGAAACACCATATATTTT. It is translated as CASSRTRTGGNTIYF.

V usage is TRBV7-8 and J usage is TRBJ2-2; 15 nucleotides line up with TRBD2. There are 16 residues in the CDR3. Germline values: CDR1 SGHVS, CDR2 FQNEAQ. J gave up 6 bases and V 4 bases, and 3 bases lay outside the gene matches. The CDR3 DNA reads TGTGCCAGCAGCTCTCGGACTAGCGGGAGGGCCGGGGAGCTGTTTTTT. The encoded protein is CASSSRTSGRAGELFF.

The chain couples TRBV20-1 to TRBJ1-1, with 8 bases fitting TRBD1. Losses at the gene ends were 1 base for V and 11 bases for J; bases not matched to a gene: 3. Germline V lookup: CDR1 DFQATT, CDR2 SNEGSKA (reference sequence). This CDR3 region has 11 residues. CDR3 residues: CSARADRGAFF. The CDR3 nucleotides are TGCAGTGCTAGAGCCGACAGGGGCGCTTTCTTT.

This chain connects TRBV19 to TRBJ1-6; maybe TRBD1 (6 bases). CDR3 length equals 16 residues. Trimming removed 5 bases from V and 7 bases from J, with 18 bases in between. From germline, CDR1 is LNHDA and CDR2 SQIVND (reference sequence). The CDR3 loop is CASSVRGTRWNSPLHF. Written as DNA, the CDR3 is TGTGCCAGTAGTGTAAGGGGGACACGGTGGAATTCACCCCTCCACTTT.

This chain links TRBV28 with TRBJ2-7, with TRBD1 as a possible D gene (6 bases). Germline lookup yields CDR1 MDHEN and CDR2 SYDVKM. The CDR3 has 14 residues. With 5 bases removed from V and 3 bases from J, the gap between germline ends came to 14 bases. CDR3 sequence reads: CASSRNRANYEQYF. In nucleotides, the CDR3 is TGTGCCAGCAGTCGTAACAGGGCCAACTACGAGCAGTACTTC.

This clone was seen at least ten times. The chain carries TRBV3-1 (or the pseudogene TRBV3-2) and TRBJ1-5, with 9 bases fitting TRBD1. Per the germline V gene, CDR1 is LGHDT and CDR2 is YNNKEL (reference sequence). Trimming cost V 4 bases and J 4 bases; bases outside gene matches: 8. This CDR3 region has 16 residues. CDR3 residues: CASSLTGTGMNQPQHF. The CDR3 DNA reads TGTGCCAGCAGCCTCACCGGGACAGGGATGAATCAGCCCCAGCATTTT.

This clone was seen more than once but under ten times. J is TRBJ2-7 and V is TRBV7-7; a weak D match, TRBD1 (6 bases). The CDR3 loop spans 15 amino acids. V was clipped by 1 base and J by 0 bases, with 10 bases between them. Per the germline V gene, CDR1 is SSHAT and CDR2 is FNYEAQ (reference sequence). CDR3 sequence (DNA): TGTGCCAGCAGCTTAGGTGACAGGAGCTCCTACGAGCAGTACTTC. This codes for CASSLGDRSSYEQYF. The full variable domain, its missing parts supplied by reference TRBV7-7 and TRBJ2-7, is GAGVSQSPRYKVTKRGQDVTLRCDPISSHATLYWYQQALGQGPEFLTYFNYEAQPDKSGLPSDRFSAERPEGSISTLTIQRTEQRDSAMYRCASSLGDRSSYEQYFGPGTRLTVT.

The rearrangement links TRBV5-1 to TRBJ1-6, with 8 bases lining up with TRBD1. With 4 bases clipped from V and 10 bases from J, the junction kept 4 bases outside the gene matches. CDR3 size: 13 residues. The germline CDR1 and CDR2 sequences are SGHRS and YFSETQ. This CDR3 is CASSSDRGSPLHF. The CDR3 DNA sequence: TGCGCCAGCAGCAGCGACAGGGGCTCACCCCTCCACTTT. Using reference TRBV5-1 and TRBJ1-6 for the parts outside the CDR3, the full variable domain is KAGVTQTPRYLIKTRGQQVTLSCSPISGHRSVSWYQQTPGQGLQFLFEYFSETQRNKGNFPGRFSGRQFSNSRSEMNVSTLELGDSALYLCASSSDRGSPLHFGNGTRLTVT.

V is TRBV7-2 and J is TRBJ2-7, with D perhaps matching TRBD2 (6 bases). This CDR3 region has 16 residues. V was shortened by 2 bases and J by 6 bases, with 20 bases between the two germline ends. The germline gives CDR1 SGHTA, CDR2 FQGNSA. DNA of the CDR3: TGTGCCAGCAGCTTATCTAGAGGGTGGGAGGCCGGCGAGCAGTACTTC. It yields the protein CASSLSRGWEAGEQYF. The whole variable domain, remainder taken from reference TRBV7-2 and TRBJ2-7, is GAGVSQSPSNKVTEKGKDVELRCDPISGHTALYWYRQSLGQGLEFLIYFQGNSAPDKSGLPSDRFSAERTGGSVSTLTIQRTQQEDSAVYLCASSLSRGWEAGEQYFGPGTRLTVT.

The chain is built from TRBV6-6 and TRBJ1-1; unclear D gene. Germline lookup yields CDR1 MNHNY and CDR2 SVGAGI (reference sequence). The CDR3 is 16 amino acids. With 5 bases removed from V and 3 bases from J, the gap between germline ends came to 19 bases. The CDR3, as DNA: TGTGCCAGCAGTACTGGCGGCCACGGGATTTACACTGAAGCTTTCTTT. It specifies CASSTGGHGIYTEAFF.

The chain recombines TRBV28 with TRBJ1-5; D is ambiguous. The CDR3 totals 15 residues. V lost 8 bases, J lost 0 bases, and 14 bases lay in between. Germline values: CDR1 MDHEN, CDR2 SYDVKM. CDR3 region: CASGPYRDSNQPQHF. As DNA, the CDR3 is TGTGCCAGCGGCCCCTACCGGGATAGCAATCAGCCCCAGCATTTT.

This chain joins TRBV28 and TRBJ2-1; D gene ambiguous. The germline CDR1 and CDR2 sequences are MDHEN and SYDVKM. The CDR3 length is 15 residues. V was cut by 2 bases and J by 3 bases, with 11 bases left in between. The CDR3 sequence is CASSLRSPLYNEQFF. Written as DNA, the CDR3 is TGTGCCAGCAGTTTAAGAAGCCCCCTCTACAATGAGCAGTTCTTC.

This sequence joins TRBV7-2 and TRBJ1-2; possible D gene TRBD1, 6 bases. V dropped 1 base and J dropped 0 bases, with 12 bases sitting between them. Germline values: CDR1 SGHTA, CDR2 FQGNSA. The CDR3 is made up of 16 amino acids. The CDR3 DNA reads TGTGCCAGCAGCTTAGGCGGGGGCCGAGCTAACTATGGCTACACCTTC. Its translation: CASSLGGGRANYGYTF.

The V call is TRBV19, the J call TRBJ2-5, with D perhaps matching TRBD2 (7 bases). Looked up from germline, CDR1 is LNHDA and CDR2 is SQIVND (reference sequence). With 5 bases removed from V and 2 bases from J, the gap between germline ends came to 18 bases. This CDR3 has 16 residues. The CDR3 loop reads CASSPRGGEGQETQYF. The CDR3 DNA is TGTGCCAGTAGTCCGAGGGGGGGCGAGGGACAAGAGACCCAGTACTTC.

This CDR3 reads CASSHTASPNTEAFF. CDR3 nucleotides: TGCGCCAGCAGCCACACAGCTTCACCGAACACTGAAGCTTTCTTT. The V and J genes are TRBV4-3 and TRBJ1-1; D unresolved. The germline V and J ends were trimmed by 3 bases and 1 base, with 12 bases remaining between them. Germline values: CDR1 LGHNA, CDR2 YSLEER. The CDR3 is 15 residues long.

This clone was recorded once. The V and J genes are TRBV5-1 and TRBJ1-1; D call uncertain. Trimming removed 2 bases at V and 4 bases at J, with 12 bases between. The CDR3 runs to 14 residues. CDR1 is SGHRS, CDR2 YFSETQ, per germline. CDR3 nucleotides: TGCGCCAGCAGCTTTGGCGGTGGCGGCACTGAAGCTTTCTTT. Its translation is CASSFGGGGTEAFF.

The rearrangement uses TRBV9 and TRBJ1-1; 10 positions match TRBD1. Germline assignment: CDR1 SGDLS and CDR2 YYNGEE. Losses at the gene ends were 0 bases for V and 3 bases for J; bases not matched to a gene: 2. The CDR3 is 15 residues long. CDR3 residues: CASSVEGQGHTEAFF. As DNA, the CDR3 is TGTGCCAGCAGCGTAGAGGGACAGGGGCACACTGAAGCTTTCTTT.

J is TRBJ2-5 and V is TRBV5-1, with 11 bases that match TRBD1. V was clipped by 8 bases and J by 5 bases; unmatched bases: 17. Germline V gene lookup returns CDR1 SGHRS and CDR2 YFSETQ. The CDR3 sequence is 17 residues long. DNA of the CDR3: TGCGCCAGTAAAAAAGGGAGGACAGGGGGCTCCCCGGAGACCCAGTACTTC. This encodes CASKKGRTGGSPETQYF.

CDR3 sequence: CASSGDRLAKNIQYF. The CDR3 nucleotides read TGTGCCAGCTCAGGGGACAGACTAGCCAAAAACATTCAGTACTTC. This chain connects TRBV18 to TRBJ2-4; 7 nucleotides line up with TRBD1. The germline CDR1 and CDR2 sequences are KGHSH and LQKENI. V trimming: 5 bases; J trimming: 0 bases; junction bases outside the gene matches: 4. The CDR3 is made up of 15 amino acids. The full variable domain, its missing parts supplied by reference TRBV18 and TRBJ2-4, is NAGVMQNPRHLVRRRGQEARLRCSPMKGHSHVYWYRQLPEEGLKFMVYLQKENIIDESGMPKERFSAEFPKEGPSILRIQQVVRGDSAAYFCASSGDRLAKNIQYFGAGTRLSVL.

This rearrangement joins TRBV29-1 to TRBJ1-1; 8 nucleotides line up with TRBD1. Germline CDR1 SQVTM, CDR2 ANQGSEA. J lost 1 base, V lost 4 bases, and 11 bases had no gene match. There are 16 residues in the CDR3. CDR3 sequence: CSVATGARVRNTEAFF. CDR3 DNA: TGCAGCGTTGCGACAGGGGCGCGAGTTCGGAACACTGAAGCTTTCTTT.

V and J are TRBV2 and TRBJ1-4; 8 nucleotides align to TRBD1. V was pared by 2 bases and J by 8 bases, with 4 bases of the junction left unmatched. Germline V gene data show CDR1 as SNHLY and CDR2 as FYNNEI. The length of the CDR3 is 14 residues. The CDR3 nucleotides read TGTGCCAGCAGTGAACCAGGGGGCGTCGAAAAACTGTTTTTT. Translated, it gives CASSEPGGVEKLFF.

The chain links TRBV18 to TRBJ1-1; D is unclear. CDR1 KGHSH and CDR2 LQKENI come from the germline V gene. The CDR3 contains 12 residues. V lost 3 bases and J lost 1, with 3 bases in between. CDR3 coding DNA: TGTGCCAGCTCACCCGGGAACACTGAAGCTTTCTTT. It encodes CASSPGNTEAFF.

This sequence joins TRBV10-3 and TRBJ1-2; no clear D gene. V lost 6 bases and J lost 0, with 8 bases in between. Germline CDR1 reads ENHRY; CDR2 reads SYGVKD. This CDR3 spans 13 amino acids. CDR3 residues: CAISISTNYGYTF. The CDR3 DNA follows: TGTGCCATCAGCATTAGTACTAACTATGGCTACACCTTC.

The chain combines TRBV28 with TRBJ1-2, with a possible D match to TRBD1 (5 bases). The CDR3 consists of 14 residues. Per germline, CDR1 MDHEN and CDR2 SYDVKM. The germline V and J ends were trimmed by 2 bases and 7 bases, with 14 bases remaining between them. DNA for the CDR3: TGTGCCAGCAGTTTACGACGACAGACGGGTGGCTACACCTTC. Amino acids: CASSLRRQTGGYTF.

The rearrangement joins TRBV29-1 to TRBJ2-1; 10 bases are a match to TRBD2. CDR3 length equals 13 residues. V was clipped by 6 bases and J by 6 bases; unmatched bases: 5. From germline, CDR1 is SQVTM and CDR2 ANQGSEA. This chain's CDR3 is CSVGTSEPNEQFF. In nucleotides, the CDR3 is TGCAGCGTCGGGACTAGCGAGCCCAATGAGCAGTTCTTC.